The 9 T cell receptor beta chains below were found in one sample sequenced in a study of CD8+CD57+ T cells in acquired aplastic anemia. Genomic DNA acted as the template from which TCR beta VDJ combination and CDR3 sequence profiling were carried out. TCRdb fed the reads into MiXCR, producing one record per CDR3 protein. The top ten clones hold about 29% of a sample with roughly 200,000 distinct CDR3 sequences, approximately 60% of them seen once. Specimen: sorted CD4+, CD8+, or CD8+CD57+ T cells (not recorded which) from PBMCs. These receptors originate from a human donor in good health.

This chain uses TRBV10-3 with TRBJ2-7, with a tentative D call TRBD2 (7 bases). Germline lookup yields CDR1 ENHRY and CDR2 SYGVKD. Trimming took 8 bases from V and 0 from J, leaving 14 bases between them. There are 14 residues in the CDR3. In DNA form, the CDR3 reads TGTGCCATCGGAGGGGGGGAGAACTCCTACGAGCAGTACTTC. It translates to CAIGGGENSYEQYF.

CDR3 DNA sequence: TGCAGCGTTGAGGGACAGGGTCTCACTGAAGCTTTCTTT. It yields the protein CSVEGQGLTEAFF. This rearrangement joins TRBV29-1 to TRBJ1-1; 9 bases line up with TRBD1. CDR3 length: 13 amino acids. Per germline, CDR1 SQVTM and CDR2 ANQGSEA. V was clipped by 3 bases and J by 4 bases; unmatched bases: 3.

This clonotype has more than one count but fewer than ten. This CDR3 reads CASSQSKDRGGAGVYCTQYF. The DNA for the CDR3 is TGCGCCAGCAGCCAAAGCAAGGACAGGGGAGGAGCGGGAGTTTATTGTACGCAGTATTTT. This rearrangement joins TRBV4-1 to TRBJ2-3, with D perhaps TRBD1 (9 bases). CDR3 size: 20 residues. V lost 2 bases and J lost 8, with 32 bases in between. Germline V gene data show CDR1 as MGHRA and CDR2 as YSYEKL.

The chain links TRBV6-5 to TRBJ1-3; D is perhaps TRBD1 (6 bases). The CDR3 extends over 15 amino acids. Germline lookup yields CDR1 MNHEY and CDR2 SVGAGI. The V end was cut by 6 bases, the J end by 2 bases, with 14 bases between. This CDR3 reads CASSPTTGTGNTIYF. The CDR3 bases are TGTGCCAGCAGCCCTACTACAGGGACTGGAAACACCATATATTTT.

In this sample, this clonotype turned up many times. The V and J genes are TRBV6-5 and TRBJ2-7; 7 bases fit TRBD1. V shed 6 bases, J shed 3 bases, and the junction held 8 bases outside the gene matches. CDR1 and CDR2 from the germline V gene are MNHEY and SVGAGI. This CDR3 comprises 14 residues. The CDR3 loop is CASSPGQAGYEQYF. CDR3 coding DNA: TGTGCCAGCAGCCCCGGACAGGCCGGCTACGAGCAGTACTTC.

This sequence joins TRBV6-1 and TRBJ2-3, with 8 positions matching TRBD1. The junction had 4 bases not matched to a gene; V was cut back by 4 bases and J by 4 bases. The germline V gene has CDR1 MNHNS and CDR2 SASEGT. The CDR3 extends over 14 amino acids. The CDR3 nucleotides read TGTGCCAGCAGTGGGGCAGGGGGCGCAGATACGCAGTATTTT. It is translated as CASSGAGGADTQYF.

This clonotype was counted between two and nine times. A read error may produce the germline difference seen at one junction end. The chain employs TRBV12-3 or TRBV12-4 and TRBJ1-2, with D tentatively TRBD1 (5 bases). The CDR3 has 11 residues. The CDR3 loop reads CASSLGGDPLF. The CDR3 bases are TGTGCCAGCAGTTTAGGCGGGGACCCCCTATTC.

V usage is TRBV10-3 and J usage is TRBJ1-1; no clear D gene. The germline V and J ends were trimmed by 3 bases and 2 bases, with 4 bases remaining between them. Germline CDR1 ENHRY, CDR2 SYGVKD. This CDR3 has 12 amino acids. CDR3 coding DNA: TGTGCCATCAGTGACGGAAACACTGAAGCTTTCTTT. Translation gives CAISDGNTEAFF.

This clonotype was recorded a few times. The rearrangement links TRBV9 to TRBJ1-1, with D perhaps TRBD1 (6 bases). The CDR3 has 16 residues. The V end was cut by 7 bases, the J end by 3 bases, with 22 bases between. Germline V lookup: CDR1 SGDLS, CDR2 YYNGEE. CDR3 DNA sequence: TGTGCCAGCGCTCCATCAGTCGGGGGGGCGCACACTGAAGCTTTCTTT. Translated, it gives CASAPSVGGAHTEAFF.